This TCR beta chain emerged from a study of blood T cell repertoires in COVID-19. Background on the study: Samples came from the United States, Italy and Spain, spanning acute and convalescent COVID-19. Sample material is recorded as cDNA or gDNA derived from T cells, B-cell-depleted T cells, or PBMCs.

This clone was found a few times. Authors' methods: Amplifying reference gene primers gave estimates of nucleated cell counts. Assay: immunoSEQ multiplex PCR; the TCRdb copy retains only in-frame clones and omits some. V, J and clone size were drawn from that table, and D and trimming were deduced from the DNA. Of a few hundred thousand clones in the sample, more than 80% were seen once. After removal of 0 bases from V and 5 bases from J, the junction contained 1 base not matched to a gene. Germline CDR1 and CDR2: MNHEY and SVGAGI. The CDR3 extends over 14 amino acids. This TCR derives from a man younger than 35 who had recovered from COVID-19. This sequence joins TRBV6-5 and TRBJ1-3; 7 bases fit TRBD1. Sequences were obtained from peripheral blood. The CDR3 nucleotides are TGTGCCAGCAGTTACTCAGGGGGCAGAAACACCATATATTTT. Amino acid sequence: CASSYSGGRNTIYF.